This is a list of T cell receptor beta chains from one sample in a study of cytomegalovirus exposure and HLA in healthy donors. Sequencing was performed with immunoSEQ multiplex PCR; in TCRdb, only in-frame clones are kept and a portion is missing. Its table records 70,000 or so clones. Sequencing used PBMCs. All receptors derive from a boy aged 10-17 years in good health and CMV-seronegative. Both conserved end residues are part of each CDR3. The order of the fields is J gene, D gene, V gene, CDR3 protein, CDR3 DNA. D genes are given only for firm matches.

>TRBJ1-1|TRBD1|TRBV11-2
CASSLQGAEAFF
TGTGCCAGCAGCCTACAGGGGGCTGAAGCTTTCTTT
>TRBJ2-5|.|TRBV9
CASSGGHTQETQYF
TGTGCCAGCAGCGGCGGGCACACCCAAGAGACCCAGTACTTC
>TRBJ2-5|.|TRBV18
CASSPPAESETQYF
TGTGCCAGCTCACCACCGGCGGAATCGGAGACCCAGTACTTC
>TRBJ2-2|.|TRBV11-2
CASSPVWRANTGELFF
TGTGCCAGCAGCCCCGTTTGGAGGGCGAACACCGGGGAGCTGTTTTTT
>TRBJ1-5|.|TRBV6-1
CASSELRASSNQPQHF
TGTGCCAGCAGTGAACTGAGGGCATCAAGCAATCAGCCCCAGCATTTT
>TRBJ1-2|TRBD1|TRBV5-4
CASSLRQGGGYTF
TGTGCCAGCAGCTTGCGACAGGGAGGAGGCTACACCTTC
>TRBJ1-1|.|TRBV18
CASSPGGDTEAFF
TGTGCCAGCTCACCCGGGGGTGACACTGAAGCTTTCTTT
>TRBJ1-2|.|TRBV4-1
CASSRTGTRSYGYTF
TGCGCCAGCAGCCGTACAGGGACCAGGAGCTATGGCTACACCTTC
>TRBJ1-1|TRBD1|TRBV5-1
CASSRTGRNTEAFF
TGCGCCAGCAGCCGGACAGGGCGGAACACTGAAGCTTTCTTT
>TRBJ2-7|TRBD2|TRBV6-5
CASSYGGVHEQYF
TGTGCCAGCAGTTACGGGGGGGTCCACGAGCAGTACTTC
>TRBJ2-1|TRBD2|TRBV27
CASSEGLAVPDNEQFF
TGTGCCAGCAGTGAAGGACTAGCGGTTCCCGACAATGAGCAGTTCTTC
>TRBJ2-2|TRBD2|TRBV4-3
CASSQGLAGVAGELFF
TGCGCCAGCAGCCAGGGACTAGCGGGAGTAGCCGGGGAGCTGTTTTTT
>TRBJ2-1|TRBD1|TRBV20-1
CSASDRDEVFF
TGCAGTGCGTCCGACAGGGACGAGGTGTTCTTC
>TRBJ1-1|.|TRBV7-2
CASSPVPGGGAFF
TGTGCCAGCAGCCCAGTTCCCGGGGGGGGAGCTTTCTTT
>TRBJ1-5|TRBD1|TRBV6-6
CASGAYRGRGQPQHF
TGTGCCAGTGGTGCTTACAGGGGGCGCGGGCAGCCCCAGCATTTT
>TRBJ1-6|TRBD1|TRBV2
CASSLTGVPLHF
TGTGCCAGCAGCTTGACAGGGGTCCCCCTCCACTTT